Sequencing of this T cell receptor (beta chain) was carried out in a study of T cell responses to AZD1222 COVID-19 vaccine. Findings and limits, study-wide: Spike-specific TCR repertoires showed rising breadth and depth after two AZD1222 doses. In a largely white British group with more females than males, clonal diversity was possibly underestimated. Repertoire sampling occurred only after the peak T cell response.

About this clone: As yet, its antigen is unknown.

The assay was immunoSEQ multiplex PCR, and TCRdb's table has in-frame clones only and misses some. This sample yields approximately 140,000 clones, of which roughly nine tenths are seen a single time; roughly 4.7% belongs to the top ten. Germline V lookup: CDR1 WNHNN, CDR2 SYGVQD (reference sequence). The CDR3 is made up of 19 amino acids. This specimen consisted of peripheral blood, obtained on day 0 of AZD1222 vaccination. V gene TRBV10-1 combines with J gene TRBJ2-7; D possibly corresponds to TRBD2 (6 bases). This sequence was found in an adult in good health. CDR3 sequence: CVTAAPHGGKRVFSYEQYF. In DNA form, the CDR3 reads TGCGTCACAGCAGCCCCTCATGGTGGTAAGCGGGTCTTCTCCTACGAGCAGTACTTC.